This passage covers 17 T cell receptor beta chains from one sample sequenced in a study of siplizumab effects on memory and regulatory T cells. TCRdb's copy holds only in-frame clones and misses some; the assay was immunoSEQ multiplex PCR. The sample contains around 87,000 clones, approximately 90% of which appear only once. Sequencing was carried out using CD4+ T cells sorted from blood. Receptors were obtained from a human donor in good health.

The J gene is TRBJ1-1, the V gene TRBV6-6, with D maybe TRBD1 (5 bases). The CDR3 totals 12 residues. Germline V gives CDR1 MNHNY, CDR2 SVGAGI (reference sequence). The DNA for the CDR3 is TGTGCGGCCTTAGCTCCAGGGACTGAAGCTTTCTTT. It translates to CAALAPGTEAFF.

The chain links TRBV10-1 to TRBJ1-1; D call uncertain. The CDR3 length is 12 residues. Germline CDR1 reads WNHNN; CDR2 reads SYGVQD (reference sequence). The V end lost 2 bases, the J end lost 1 base, and 2 bases lay between the germline ends. The chain's CDR3 is CASSEGNTEAFF. The CDR3 nucleotides are TGCGCCAGCAGTGAGGGGAACACTGAAGCTTTCTTT.

The gene calls are TRBV5-1 and TRBJ2-7, with a tentative D call TRBD1 (7 bases). Germline values: CDR1 SGHRS, CDR2 YFSETQ. This CDR3 has 15 amino acids. V lost 4 bases and J lost 3, with 17 bases in between. The CDR3 loop reads CASSPGDSRNYEQYF. CDR3 DNA sequence: TGCGCCAGCAGCCCGGGGGACAGTCGGAACTACGAGCAGTACTTC.

This rearrangement joins TRBV6-4 to TRBJ2-1, with TRBD2 identical over 9 bases. The V segment lost 3 bases and the J segment 9 bases; nucleotides outside the gene matches: 3. This CDR3 has 13 residues. CDR1 and CDR2 from the germline V gene are MRHNA and SNTAGT. CDR3 coding DNA: TGTGCCAGCAGTGAACAGCGGGAGGCTGAGCAGTTCTTC. This codes for CASSEQREAEQFF.

The chain is built from TRBV27 and TRBJ2-7; D is possibly TRBD1 (5 bases). The CDR3 is made up of 14 amino acids. CDR1 and CDR2 (germline): MNHEY, SMNVEV (reference sequence). Trimming removed 5 bases from V and 9 bases from J, with 20 bases in between. The CDR3 bases are TGTGCCAGCAGTGGGCCTGGGCCAGGGTCGGGGCAGTACTTC. This encodes CASSGPGPGSGQYF.

This sequence joins TRBV5-1 and TRBJ2-2; D gene ambiguous. V was shortened by 0 bases and J by 4 bases, with 7 bases between the two germline ends. The germline V gene has CDR1 SGHRS and CDR2 YFSETQ. This CDR3 has 14 residues. CDR3: CASSLGAITGELFF. The CDR3 nucleotides are TGCGCCAGCAGCTTGGGGGCGATCACCGGGGAGCTGTTTTTT. The full variable domain, its missing parts supplied by reference TRBV5-1 and TRBJ2-2, is KAGVTQTPRYLIKTRGQQVTLSCSPISGHRSVSWYQQTPGQGLQFLFEYFSETQRNKGNFPGRFSGRQFSNSRSEMNVSTLELGDSALYLCASSLGAITGELFFGEGSRLTVL.

The chain recombines TRBV29-1 with TRBJ2-7, with a tentative D call TRBD1 (6 bases). Germline V gene lookup returns CDR1 SQVTM and CDR2 ANQGSEA. The CDR3 totals 13 residues. V lost 5 bases and J 7 bases, leaving 18 bases between the germline ends. The CDR3 here is CSVSPRGAGEQYF. DNA of the CDR3: TGCAGCGTTTCCCCCAGGGGAGCTGGAGAGCAGTACTTC.

V usage is TRBV6-5 and J usage is TRBJ2-1; D might be TRBD1 or TRBD2, each matching 6 bases. This CDR3 spans 14 amino acids. V lost 8 bases and J 2 bases, leaving 13 bases between the germline ends. CDR1 is MNHEY, CDR2 SVGAGI, per germline. CDR3 amino acids: CASGRGQPYNEQFF. CDR3 nucleotides: TGTGCCAGCGGACGGGGGCAACCCTACAATGAGCAGTTCTTC.

This clone was seen more than once but under ten times. The chain links TRBV30 to TRBJ2-7; D is ambiguous. Trimming shortened V by 3 bases and J by 2 bases, and 5 bases separated the two germline ends. Looked up from germline, CDR1 is GTSNPN and CDR2 is SVGIG (reference sequence). The CDR3 runs 11 residues. The CDR3 DNA sequence: TGTGCCTGGAGCAACCCCTACGAGCAGTACTTC. Amino acids: CAWSNPYEQYF.

This clone was seen a handful of times. V gene TRBV28 combines with J gene TRBJ1-5, with D maybe TRBD1 (5 bases). Trimming removed 3 bases at V and 5 bases at J, with 14 bases between. The CDR3 runs 15 residues. Germline CDR1 and CDR2: MDHEN and SYDVKM. The DNA of the CDR3 is TGTGCCAGCAGTTTTGGCAGGGTGAGGGATCAGCCCCAGCATTTT. Protein product: CASSFGRVRDQPQHF.

This chain uses TRBV18 with TRBJ2-1, with 12 nucleotides matching TRBD2. The ends lost 6 bases at V and 2 bases at J; junction bases unmatched: 11. The CDR3 consists of 18 residues. From germline, CDR1 is KGHSH and CDR2 LQKENI. The CDR3 nucleotides are TGTGCCAGCTCCCTAAAGACTAGCGGGAGCATCGCCTACAATGAGCAGTTCTTC. Protein sequence: CASSLKTSGSIAYNEQFF.

This clone came up a few times. This chain joins TRBV29-1 and TRBJ1-1; D might be TRBD1 (6 bases). The CDR3 sequence is 13 residues long. Germline V lookup: CDR1 SQVTM, CDR2 ANQGSEA. V lost 7 bases and J 5 bases, leaving 17 bases between the germline ends. In DNA form, the CDR3 reads TGCAGCGCTGCCCGGGGGGGCAGGACTGAAGCTTTCTTT. Its protein is CSAARGGRTEAFF.

The gene calls are TRBV6-5 and TRBJ1-1, with D perhaps matching TRBD1 (5 bases). Per the germline V gene, CDR1 is MNHEY and CDR2 is SVGAGI. V lost 0 bases and J lost 6, with 8 bases in between. CDR3 size: 13 residues. CDR3 sequence reads: CASSYSGGSEAFF. Here the CDR3 DNA reads TGTGCCAGCAGTTACTCTGGGGGGTCTGAAGCTTTCTTT.

The chain employs TRBV28 and TRBJ2-2, with 7 bases identical to TRBD2. This CDR3 contains 14 residues. CDR1 and CDR2 from the germline V gene are MDHEN and SYDVKM. V lost 4 bases to trimming and J lost 6 bases; unmatched junction nucleotides: 5. The CDR3 sequence is CASSSTSVPGELFF. In DNA, the CDR3 is TGTGCCAGCAGTTCCACTAGCGTTCCCGGGGAGCTGTTTTTT.

This clone showed up just a few times. The chain has TRBV6-5 and TRBJ1-5, with 9 bases lining up with TRBD1. Looked up from germline, CDR1 is MNHEY and CDR2 is SVGAGI. CDR3 length equals 13 residues. J lost 7 bases, V lost 10 bases, and 8 bases had no gene match. CDR3 protein: CATTGGSGQPQHF. For the CDR3, the DNA is TGTGCCACAACAGGGGGCTCGGGGCAGCCCCAGCATTTT.

This clone was seen only once. The chain couples TRBV12-5 to TRBJ2-6; D might be TRBD1 (5 bases). V lost 7 bases to trimming and J lost 2 bases, with 15 bases between them. The CDR3 totals 16 residues. CDR1 is LGHNT and CDR2 is FRNRAP in the germline V gene. The CDR3 region has the DNA TGTGCTAGTGCCCTACAGACAGCCCCTGGGGCCAACGTCCTGACTTTC. Protein: CASALQTAPGANVLTF.

The table lists this clone with a count of one. The CDR3 sequence: CASSLGGGVNTEAFF. Here the CDR3 DNA reads TGTGCCAGCAGCTTGGGGGGCGGCGTGAACACTGAAGCTTTCTTT. The chain employs TRBV5-4 and TRBJ1-1; possible D gene TRBD1, 5 bases. The CDR3 sequence is 15 residues long. Germline CDR1 is SGHNT and CDR2 is YYREEE (reference sequence). Trimming shortened V by 0 bases and J by 0 bases, and 9 bases separated the two germline ends.